This T cell receptor beta chain was captured in a study of blood T cells in healthy people across ages (dated by TCRdb to between 2015 and 2016). General notes on the study: In model experiments, template switching captured about one uniquely barcoded TCR beta cDNA molecule for every two T cells. To track age-related changes in TCR beta repertoire diversity, the study relied on deep sequencing normalized with unique cDNA molecular identifiers. The donors were divided into four age groups: young (average roughly 17 years), middle-aged (approximately 39), aged (approximately 64) and long-lived (about 79). Using the same blood draw, the study looked at two additional independent replicas of 1 million unique cDNA reads for two donors, one aged 18 to 30 and the other aged 80 or older.

The full study reports these points: A strong correlation was found between observed TCR beta diversity and the percentage of naive T cells measured by flow cytometry. Compared with the aged group, the long-lived group had more naive CD4+ T cells, fewer expanded clones and increased TCR diversity, a pattern suggesting age selection. Donor CMV infection status was unknown, potentially confounding age-related changes in expanded clonotypes. Estimates of total diversity from one million sequenced T cells were regarded as lower bounds and underestimates. Conclusive comparison of naive and antigen-experienced compartments was prevented by the profiling of bulk unsorted PBMCs. As age increased, observed TCR beta diversity per million T cells dropped in a roughly linear way, and a significant reduction was already evident by age roughly 40.

Donors were roughly 40 systemically healthy Caucasian individuals from Russia aged roughly 6 to 100 years. Ten milliliters of peripheral blood were drawn from each donor into EDTA-treated Vacutainer tubes. Ficoll-Paque density-gradient centrifugation was used to isolate PBMCs, with at least 6.5 million per sample. Trizol reagent was used to extract total RNA from PBMCs, with at least 5 micrograms per sample. Naive CD45RAhigh/CD27high T cell percentages were measured by flow cytometry on a PBMC aliquot from every donor. The protocol used for the library was 5' RACE. Reads for this sample came from an Illumina HiSeq 2500. A second PCR of 7 to 11 cycles was performed with a sample-barcoded 5' primer and a J-beta primer mix. Each TCR beta cDNA molecule received a unique molecular identifier from a template-switch 5' adaptor carrying 12 random nucleotides. Each sample yielded at least 2.5 million CDR3-containing paired-end reads. All of the RNA was converted into first-strand cDNA using the Mint cDNA synthesis kit, with a TRBC-specific oligonucleotide serving as the primer. All cDNA was treated with uracil-DNA glycosylase and then went through a first 18-cycle PCR with the universal primers M1SS and BC2_uni_R. The paper's data handling went like this. Normalization of each sample was performed by random selection of 1 million high-quality reads, each carrying a distinct molecular identifier. Instead of being binned into consensus sequences, reads with shared molecular identifiers were discarded. MiTCR, run with a Q25 quality threshold and the strictest error-elimination algorithm, handled CDR3 identification, clonotype clustering and error correction. A nonparametric unseen species model with Euler transformation was used to estimate lower-bound total TCR beta diversity. Starting from the raw public reads, TCRdb applied fastp trimming at Q25, assembled clones with MiXCR and retained in-frame beta chains. Identical CDR3 proteins give one entry, which carries the most common genes and DNA. The V and J calls were determined by TCRdb, not by the authors. The sample table holds 1 million or so distinct CDR3 sequences, of which roughly a quarter were seen once. Together, the top ten hold approximately 0.7% of the sample.

The sample holds a few counts of this clonotype. There is no known antigen for this receptor. Nothing much larger sits one base from this clone, and base qualities are not available. These data were likewise used in another study, on T cells of mothers and their children. From the second report: The donors were nine systemically healthy Caucasian individuals, made up of three mothers and their six children. cDNA synthesis consumed the entire amount of extracted RNA, loaded at approximately 1.6 ug RNA in each 15 ul reaction. In the second PCR, sample barcodes and 2-4 random nucleotides were introduced via the M1S primer. Each mother yielded over 10 million TCR beta CDR3 reads and each child 2.5 million to 3.5 million reads. Thymic selection shapes the output of TCR recombination in a similar way in related and unrelated pairs, and inherited differences have a minor effect. Normalized repertoire overlap in related mother-child pairs was always slightly higher than in unrelated mother-child pairs, but the difference was never significant. With a sensitivity of 90 to 100 clones per million clonotypes, no persistent microchimeric T cell clones were detected. Deep NGS was used in the study to compare the TCR beta repertoires of mothers and children and to look for features that separate related mother-child pairs from unrelated individuals. Mothers averaged about 40 +/- 4 years of age and children averaged about 10 +/- 4 years. Libraries were sequenced on Illumina HiSeq 2000 with 100+100 nt paired-end reads after adapter ligation with NEBNext reagents. Mother and child libraries were prepared a month apart and sequenced in separate runs to prevent cross-contamination. For each donor, between about 500,000 and 2,000,000 distinct TCR beta clonotypes were identified. Naive TCR beta clonotypes were estimated from low-frequency clonotypes matched to each donor's FACS-determined naive share, without sorting.

Material: blood. The sequence derives from a girl aged 2-10 years in good health.

Here is the DNA: TGTGCCAGTAGTGCCCGGGGTAGGGGGAACATTCAGTACTTC. Its protein product is CASSARGRGNIQYF. The rearranged chain carries TRBV19 and TRBJ2-4; 6 matching bases give a weak D call of TRBD1. The CDR3 sequence holds 14 residues, the cysteine and phenylalanine included. The entry retains the CDR3 DNA only, 42 bases that are in frame from base 1. The germline V gene (reference sequence) sets CDR1 to LNHDA and CDR2 to SQIVND. V drops 5 bases and J drops 7 bases, leaving 15 bases in between.